The rows below give T cell receptor beta chains drawn from one sample of a study of T cell repertoires in cytomegalovirus infection. TCRdb fed the reads into MiXCR, producing one record per CDR3 protein. This sample yields 210,000 or so distinct CDR3 sequences, of which around 6.6% are seen a single time; 5.5% to 8% belongs to the top ten. The sample comprised PBMCs. The receptors were gathered from a human donor in good health (CMV status not recorded). Some clones in this sample may be carry-over from other donors' samples. CDR3s include the opening cysteine and the closing phenylalanine or tryptophan. The D gene is left open where the match is weak. Not all rows give a size; the values are once, few, many and, for expanded clones, a class.

j_gene,abundance,d_gene,v_gene,CDR3aa,CDR3nt
TRBJ2-1,many,.,TRBV29-1,CSVEQGSSSYNEQFF,TGCAGCGTTGAACAGGGAAGTAGCTCCTACAATGAGCAGTTCTTC
TRBJ2-3,many,.,TRBV5-6,CASSYRPGQLRTDTQYF,TGTGCCAGCAGCTACCGTCCGGGGCAGCTCCGCACAGATACGCAGTATTTT
TRBJ2-3,many,.,TRBV7-2,CASSPWTDTDTQYF,TGTGCCAGCAGCCCCTGGACGGACACAGATACGCAGTATTTT
TRBJ1-2,many,.,TRBV5-4,CASSLRRPYGYTF,TGTGCCAGCAGCTTACGGAGGCCCTATGGCTACACCTTC
TRBJ2-1,many,.,TRBV7-9,CASEEGGPYNEQFF,TGTGCCTCTGAAGAGGGGGGCCCCTACAATGAGCAGTTCTTC
TRBJ2-3,many,.,TRBV28,CASSFRTTTDTQYF,TGTGCCAGCAGTTTTCGGACTACCACAGATACGCAGTATTTT
TRBJ1-6,.,.,TRBV12-3/TRBV12-4,CASSLARSPLHF,TGTGCCAGCAGTTTAGCGCGTTCACCCCTCCACTTT
TRBJ1-5,many,.,TRBV11-2,CASSLAGNRQPQHF,TGTGCCAGCAGCTTAGCGGGGAATCGTCAGCCCCAGCATTTT
TRBJ2-1,many,.,TRBV5-1,CASSLQTPRSNEQFF,TGCGCCAGCAGCTTGCAGACTCCCCGTTCCAATGAGCAGTTCTTC
TRBJ2-1,many,TRBD2,TRBV6-2/TRBV6-3,CASSIRGGRNEQFF,TGTGCCAGCAGTATCCGGGGGGGCCGAAATGAGCAGTTCTTC